A selection of T cell receptor beta chains follows, all from one sample in a study of T cells after yellow fever vaccination. TCRdb processed the 5' RACE reads anew with MiXCR; each CDR3 protein has one entry. The sample has a few hundred thousand distinct CDR3 sequences, about a sixth seen once. The source was PBMCs, collected 5 to 6 days after the first yellow fever vaccination. The source is a man aged 18 to 30 who received the YFV17D yellow fever vaccine. CDR3s include the opening cysteine and the closing phenylalanine or tryptophan. The D gene is left open where the match is weak. Clone size is stated in some rows and not others, as once, few, many or a class when expanded.

cdr3_aa cdr3_nt d_call v_call clone_size j_call
CASSAYIPASTRSYGYTF TGTGCCAGCAGCGCTTACATACCCGCTTCGACTCGGTCATATGGCTACACCTTC . TRBV11-2 . TRBJ1-2
CASSFSKNEQYF TGTGCCAGCAGCTTCAGTAAGAACGAGCAGTACTTC . TRBV7-8 few TRBJ2-7
CASSHRGSEDTQYF TGTGCCAGCAGCCACAGGGGATCGGAAGATACGCAGTATTTT TRBD1 TRBV7-8 . TRBJ2-3
CASSLEGVYGYTF TGTGCCAGCAGCCTAGAGGGGGTCTATGGCTACACCTTC . TRBV6-5 . TRBJ1-2
CASSHLGLNYGYTF TGCGCCAGCAGCCATTTAGGGTTGAACTATGGCTACACCTTC . TRBV4-1 few TRBJ1-2
CASSPTEWDGYTF TGTGCCAGCTCACCTACCGAGTGGGATGGCTACACCTTC . TRBV18 . TRBJ1-2
CASSQALQGARTDTQYF TGTGCCAGCAGCCAAGCTCTACAGGGGGCTCGCACAGATACGCAGTATTTT TRBD1 TRBV3-1 few TRBJ2-3
CSARGRESYTQYF TGCAGTGCCCGAGGGCGGGAAAGCTATACGCAGTATTTT . TRBV20-1 . TRBJ2-3
CASSHNSPLHF TGTGCCAGCAGTCATAATTCACCCCTCCACTTT . TRBV6-2/TRBV6-3 . TRBJ1-6
CASSLGRVDGYTF TGTGCCAGCAGCTTGGGCAGGGTGGATGGCTACACCTTC . TRBV7-2 many TRBJ1-2
CASSFTGFGNTIYF TGTGCCAGCAGCTTCACCGGGTTTGGAAACACCATATATTTT . TRBV7-9 . TRBJ1-3
CASSLLGQLNGETQYF TGTGCCAGCAGTCTTTTGGGACAATTGAATGGGGAGACCCAGTACTTC . TRBV12-3/TRBV12-4 many TRBJ2-5
CASSLGEPYQETQYF TGCGCCAGCAGCCTGGGGGAGCCGTACCAAGAGACCCAGTACTTC . TRBV5-1 many TRBJ2-5
CASSYSNQVTGELFF TGTGCCAGCAGTTACTCGAACCAGGTCACCGGGGAGCTGTTTTTT . TRBV6-2/TRBV6-3 . TRBJ2-2
CSARDNRGGQPQHF TGCAGTGCTAGAGATAACCGGGGTGGTCAGCCCCAGCATTTT . TRBV20-1 few TRBJ1-5
CASSYNSGTGNTIYF TGTGCCAGCAGCTACAACTCCGGAACTGGAAACACCATATATTTT . TRBV7-2 . TRBJ1-3
CASSFPSSPWEHF TGTGCCAGCAGTTTTCCTTCCTCGCCATGGGAGCATTTT . TRBV28 . TRBJ1-5
CASSLGLEHEQFF TGTGCCAGCAGCTTAGGCCTAGAACATGAGCAGTTCTTC . TRBV11-2 many TRBJ2-1
CASSPPGRVGNTIYF TGCGCCAGCAGCCCCCCGGGACGAGTCGGAAACACCATATATTTT . TRBV4-3 few TRBJ1-3
CASSLALRGYGDTQYF TGTGCCAGCAGCTTAGCGCTTCGGGGTTACGGGGATACGCAGTATTTT . TRBV7-9 few TRBJ2-3
CASRSILGSGNTIYF TGTGCCAGTAGGTCAATTCTCGGCTCTGGAAACACCATATATTTT . TRBV19 . TRBJ1-3
CASSYQGLASGPDTQYF TGTGCCAGCAGTTACCAGGGCCTAGCGAGCGGGCCAGATACGCAGTATTTT . TRBV6-5 few TRBJ2-3
CASSLFPVTGISDEQFF TGCGCCAGCAGCCTCTTCCCAGTGACAGGGATCTCCGATGAGCAGTTCTTC TRBD1 TRBV4-1 few TRBJ2-1
CAWTHNSNQPQHF TGTGCCTGGACGCACAATAGCAATCAGCCCCAGCATTTT . TRBV30 few TRBJ1-5
CASRLEGLNTEAFF TGTGCCAGCCGCCTCGAGGGATTGAACACTGAAGCTTTCTTT . TRBV7-9 . TRBJ1-1
CASSLVQNTGELFF TGTGCCAGCAGCTTAGTCCAAAACACCGGGGAGCTGTTTTTT . TRBV11-2 few TRBJ2-2
CASKDLFTGVTEAFF TGTGCCAGTAAGGATCTCTTTACGGGGGTGACTGAAGCTTTCTTT . TRBV12-3/TRBV12-4 . TRBJ1-1
CSARTGYNNEQFF TGCAGTGCAAGGACAGGGTATAACAATGAGCAGTTCTTC TRBD1 TRBV20-1 many TRBJ2-1
CASSQDLYTLSRDGYTF TGCGCCAGCAGCCAAGATCTATACACCTTAAGTAGGGATGGCTACACCTTC . TRBV4-3 . TRBJ1-2
CASSLGAARTNEKLFF TGTGCCAGCAGCTTAGGGGCCGCAAGGACTAATGAAAAACTGTTTTTT . TRBV7-9 few TRBJ1-4
CASSWGGDPRYIQYF TGTGCCAGCAGCTGGGGGGGGGACCCGCGTTACATTCAGTACTTC TRBD2 TRBV7-2 few TRBJ2-4
CASAPVGTGDLNSPLHF TGTGCCAGCGCCCCCGTTGGGACAGGGGACCTGAATTCACCCCTCCACTTT . TRBV21-1 . TRBJ1-6
CASSLLGTANYNEQFF TGTGCCAGCAGTTTATTAGGAACAGCCAATTACAATGAGCAGTTCTTC . TRBV27 . TRBJ2-1
CASSQGLTGDNQPQHF TGCGCCAGCAGCCAAGGTTTGACAGGGGACAATCAGCCCCAGCATTTT TRBD1 TRBV4-1 few TRBJ1-5
CASRDLQGNTEAFF TGTGCCAGCAGGGACCTACAGGGGAACACTGAAGCTTTCTTT . TRBV4-2 . TRBJ1-1
CASSLAQDGEQFF TGCGCCAGCAGCTTGGCGCAGGATGGTGAGCAGTTCTTC . TRBV5-1 . TRBJ2-1
CSASDPTTEAFF TGCAGTGCCTCCGATCCCACAACTGAAGCTTTCTTT . TRBV20-1 . TRBJ1-1
CASSQRKFHNEQFF TGCGCCAGCAGTCAACGAAAGTTCCACAATGAGCAGTTCTTC . TRBV23-1 . TRBJ2-1
CASSSTGSPGAQHF TGTGCCAGCAGTTCTACAGGATCGCCGGGGGCCCAGCATTTT . TRBV7-9 few TRBJ1-5
CASSQDNTGELFF TGTGCCAGCAGCCAAGACAATACCGGGGAGCTGTTTTTT . TRBV4-2 few TRBJ2-2
CASSLTRGRGRNQPQHF TGCGCCAGCAGCCTGACTCGGGGGCGCGGCCGCAATCAGCCCCAGCATTTT . TRBV4-1 . TRBJ1-5
CASSYSPGPQYF TGTGCCAGCAGTTACTCCCCGGGACCGCAGTACTTC . TRBV6-2/TRBV6-3 . TRBJ2-7
CASIRTSPGFNEQFF TGTGCCAGCATCCGGACTAGCCCCGGTTTCAATGAGCAGTTCTTC TRBD2 TRBV6-1 . TRBJ2-1
CASSQGTGTSYQETQYF TGTGCCAGCAGCCAAGGGACCGGGACATCCTACCAAGAGACCCAGTACTTC . TRBV4-2 . TRBJ2-5
CASSIGRGFF TGCGCCAGCAGTATAGGACGGGGCTTTTTC . TRBV23-1 few TRBJ2-7
CASSSYREEKLFF TGTGCCAGCAGCTCTTACAGGGAGGAAAAACTGTTTTTT . TRBV12-3/TRBV12-4 few TRBJ1-4
CASSHPRTMDTNEKLFF TGTGCCAGCAGCCACCCCAGGACCATGGACACTAATGAAAAACTGTTTTTT . TRBV4-2 . TRBJ1-4
CASTTPWEGKNTEAFF TGTGCCAGCACTACCCCCTGGGAGGGGAAGAACACTGAAGCTTTCTTT . TRBV7-2 . TRBJ1-1